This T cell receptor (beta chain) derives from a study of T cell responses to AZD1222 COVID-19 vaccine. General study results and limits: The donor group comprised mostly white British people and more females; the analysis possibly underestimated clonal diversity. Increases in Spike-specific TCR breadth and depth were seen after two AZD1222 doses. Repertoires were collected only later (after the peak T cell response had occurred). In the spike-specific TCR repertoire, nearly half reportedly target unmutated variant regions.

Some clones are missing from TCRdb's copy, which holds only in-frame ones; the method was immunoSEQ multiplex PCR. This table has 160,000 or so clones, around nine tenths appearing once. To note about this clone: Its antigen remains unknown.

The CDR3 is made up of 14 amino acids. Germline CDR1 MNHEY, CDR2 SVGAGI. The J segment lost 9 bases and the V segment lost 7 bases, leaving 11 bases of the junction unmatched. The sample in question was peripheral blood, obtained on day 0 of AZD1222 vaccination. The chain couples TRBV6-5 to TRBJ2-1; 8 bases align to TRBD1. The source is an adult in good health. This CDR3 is CASMDRVGGPEQFF. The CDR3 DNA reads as TGTGCCAGCATGGACAGGGTAGGTGGTCCTGAGCAGTTCTTC.